This paragraph reports one T cell receptor (beta chain). Sequencing of TCR beta was performed on blood CD8+ T cells and on blood CD4+ T cells. Negative magnetic isolation gave CD8+ and CD4+ cells; FACS enriched CD8+ TEMRA. When the RNA was reverse transcribed, random hexamers were used with an input of about 0.5 to 1 ug. It was immunoSEQ multiplex PCR that amplified TCR beta CDR3 across 54 Vbeta and 13 Jbeta. TCRdb reprocessed the immunoSEQ multiplex PCR reads via MiXCR and lists one record per CDR3 protein. Of some 130,000 distinct CDR3 sequences listed, roughly 89% are singletons. This CDR3 contains 14 residues. With 5 bases removed from V and 5 bases from J, the gap between germline ends came to 15 bases. Looked up from germline, CDR1 is SGHTA and CDR2 is FQGNSA. This entry is derived from a study of CD8 T cells in Susac syndrome.

The receptor's source is a human donor with multiple sclerosis. The specimen was CD8+ T cells from PBMCs. The chain carries TRBV7-2 and TRBJ1-1; no firm D call. DNA for the CDR3: TGTGCCAGCAGCCGGACGTGGGAAGGGACTGAAGCTTTCTTT. Amino acids: CASSRTWEGTEAFF.